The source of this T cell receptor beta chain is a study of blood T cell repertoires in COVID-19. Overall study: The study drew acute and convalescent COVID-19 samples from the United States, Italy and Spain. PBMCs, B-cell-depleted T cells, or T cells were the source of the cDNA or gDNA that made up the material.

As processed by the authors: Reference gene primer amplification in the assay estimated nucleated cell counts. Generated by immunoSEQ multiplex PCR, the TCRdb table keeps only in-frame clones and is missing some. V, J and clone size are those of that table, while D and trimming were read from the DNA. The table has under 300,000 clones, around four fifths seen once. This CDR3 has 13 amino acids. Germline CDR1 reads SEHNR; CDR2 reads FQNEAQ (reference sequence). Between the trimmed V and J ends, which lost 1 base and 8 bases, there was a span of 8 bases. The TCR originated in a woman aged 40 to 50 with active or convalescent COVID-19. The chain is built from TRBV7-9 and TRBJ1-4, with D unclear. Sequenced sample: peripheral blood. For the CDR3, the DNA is TGTGCCAGCAGCTTAGGTGCGGCGGAAAAACTGTTTTTT. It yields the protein CASSLGAAEKLFF.